The 24 T cell receptor beta chains below were found in one sample sequenced in a study of vaccination and CD4 T cells after COVID-19. For these TCRs, the target antigens are not known. Cultured CD4+ T cell DNA underwent sequencing with the Oncomine TCR Beta short-read assay. Each CDR3 protein gets one entry after TCRdb re-called the PCR reads with MiXCR. The table lists about 10,000 distinct CDR3 sequences, more than 70% of them singletons. Noted treatment: roughly ten-day PBMC culture with coronavirus spike peptide pools or control peptides (ViraFEST assay). Material for sequencing was CD4+ T cells from blood, cultured in vitro. These receptors were obtained from a human donor who had recovered from COVID-19.

This sequence joins TRBV11-2 and TRBJ1-2, with 7 bases that match TRBD1. The V and J ends lost 5 bases and 7 bases, in that order; junction bases with no gene match: 7. CDR3 size: 13 residues. Germline-derived CDR1 and CDR2 are SGHAT and FQNNGV. The DNA of the CDR3 is TGTGCCAGCAGCGCCCTGACAGGGTCTGGCTACACCTTC. The encoded protein is CASSALTGSGYTF.

The J gene is TRBJ1-1, the V gene TRBV7-9; a weak D match, TRBD1 (6 bases). The CDR3 is 17 amino acids. Germline loops: CDR1 SEHNR, CDR2 FQNEAQ (reference sequence). Deletions cut 7 bases from V and 2 bases from J, with 23 bases between. The DNA of the CDR3 is TGTGCCAGCAAAGGGGGACTAAATGGGGGACGAAACACTGAAGCTTTCTTT. Translated, it gives CASKGGLNGGRNTEAFF.

The chain couples TRBV27 to TRBJ1-6; D unresolved. CDR3 size: 13 residues. Germline lookup yields CDR1 MNHEY and CDR2 SMNVEV (reference sequence). V was pared by 5 bases and J by 10 bases, with 12 bases between. The CDR3 loop is CASSRVGTSPLHF. The CDR3 DNA follows: TGTGCCAGCAGTCGGGTGGGAACCTCACCCCTCCACTTT.

V usage is TRBV25-1 and J usage is TRBJ2-5; 10 nucleotides line up with TRBD2. The CDR3 contains 16 residues. Trimming removed 4 bases from V and 2 bases from J; junction bases left unmatched: 7. Germline V gives CDR1 MGHDK, CDR2 SYGVNS. The CDR3 reads CASSARTSGQQETQYF. CDR3 sequence (DNA): TGTGCCAGCAGTGCCCGGACTAGCGGACAACAAGAGACCCAGTACTTC.

This clonotype was detected only a few times. The chain combines TRBV28 with TRBJ1-1; 8 bases are a match to TRBD1. CDR1 is MDHEN, CDR2 SYDVKM, per germline. The trim removed 7 bases at V and 10 bases at J, leaving 14 bases unmatched. This CDR3 spans 14 amino acids. For the CDR3, the DNA is TGTGCCAGCAATTCTGCGCGACAGGGGTGGCGAGCTTTCTTT. It yields the protein CASNSARQGWRAFF.

In its sample, this clonotype ranks as large. This chain joins TRBV20-1 and TRBJ1-1; D is uncertain. The CDR3 length is 13 residues. V was trimmed by 6 bases and J by 0 bases, leaving 11 bases between them. The germline CDR1 and CDR2 sequences are DFQATT and SNEGSKA (reference sequence). CDR3 sequence reads: CSAGWAMNTEAFF. The CDR3 DNA reads TGCAGTGCCGGCTGGGCGATGAACACTGAAGCTTTCTTT.

This rearrangement joins TRBV6-5 to TRBJ1-3; a weak D match, TRBD1 (5 bases). The V gene's germline CDR1 is MNHEY and CDR2 SVGAGI. This CDR3 has 16 residues. V lost 2 bases, J lost 1 base, and 12 bases lay in between. The CDR3 protein is CASSYTGGSSGNTIYF. CDR3 nucleotide sequence: TGTGCCAGCAGTTACACCGGGGGATCATCTGGAAACACCATATATTTT.

V gene TRBV19 combines with J gene TRBJ1-1; D is uncertain. Germline V lookup: CDR1 LNHDA, CDR2 SQIVND (reference sequence). CDR3 size: 16 residues. V lost 5 bases and J lost 2, with 18 bases in between. DNA of the CDR3: TGTGCCAGTAGTTCTGCCATTGCGGACGGCAACACTGAAGCTTTCTTT. Its protein is CASSSAIADGNTEAFF.

The chain couples TRBV28 to TRBJ1-5; no definite D call. Trimming removed 5 bases from V and 2 bases from J, with 13 bases in between. Germline V gene data show CDR1 as MDHEN and CDR2 as SYDVKM. This CDR3 spans 15 amino acids. The CDR3 DNA sequence: TGTGCCAGCAGTCGACGGGAGGATGGCAATCAGCCCCAGCATTTT. Translation: CASSRREDGNQPQHF.

The chain joins TRBV7-9 to TRBJ2-7, with D possibly being TRBD2 (5 bases). The CDR3 contains 13 residues. Germline lookup yields CDR1 SEHNR and CDR2 FQNEAQ (reference sequence). V was clipped by 3 bases and J by 6 bases, with 12 bases between them. DNA of the CDR3: TGTGCCAGCAGCTTGGTGGAGGTGGGCGAGCAGTACTTC. As protein: CASSLVEVGEQYF.

The J gene is TRBJ2-7, the V gene TRBV30; 7 bases are shared with TRBD1. Per the germline V gene, CDR1 is GTSNPN and CDR2 is SVGIG (reference sequence). Losses at the gene ends were 4 bases for V and 2 bases for J; bases not matched to a gene: 11. The CDR3 consists of 15 residues. Here the CDR3 DNA reads TGTGCCTGGAAGCGAGACAGGGTTTTCCCCTACGAGCAGTACTTC. This encodes CAWKRDRVFPYEQYF.

This chain connects TRBV5-4 to TRBJ1-2, with 10 bases fitting TRBD1. The CDR3 is 14 amino acids. V trimming: 4 bases; J trimming: 6 bases; junction bases outside the gene matches: 6. Germline CDR1 SGHNT, CDR2 YYREEE (reference sequence). The CDR3 DNA sequence: TGTGCCAGCAGCATCGACAGGGGGCATGATGGCTACACCTTC. As protein: CASSIDRGHDGYTF.

The chain links TRBV5-4 to TRBJ2-5; 8 positions agree with TRBD1. Germline trimming cut 5 bases from V and 0 bases from J; bases unmatched to any gene: 6. This CDR3 spans 15 amino acids. From germline, CDR1 is SGHNT and CDR2 YYREEE (reference sequence). CDR3 protein: CASSPGQGNQETQYF. CDR3 DNA sequence: TGTGCCAGCAGTCCCGGACAGGGAAACCAAGAGACCCAGTACTTC.

This chain links TRBV7-9 with TRBJ2-1; no clear D gene. The V end lost 5 bases, the J end lost 0 bases, and 11 bases lay between the germline ends. This CDR3 has 15 residues. Germline assignment: CDR1 SEHNR and CDR2 FQNEAQ (reference sequence). The CDR3, as DNA: TGTGCCAGCAGCCCCTTCTGGAGCTCCTACAATGAGCAGTTCTTC. It yields the protein CASSPFWSSYNEQFF.

CDR3 sequence: CASRWPGNTEAFF. The CDR3 DNA reads as TGTGCCAGCAGGTGGCCAGGGAACACTGAAGCTTTCTTT. The chain has TRBV6-2 or TRBV6-3 and TRBJ1-1; no definite D call. Trimming stripped 6 bases from V and 1 base from J, with 9 bases between. CDR3 length equals 13 residues. In germline, CDR1 is MNHEY, CDR2 SVGEGT.

This clonotype was observed a handful of times. The chain carries TRBV19 and TRBJ2-5; D not resolved. This CDR3 contains 13 residues. V lost 5 bases to trimming and J lost 5 bases, with 12 bases between them. CDR1 is LNHDA and CDR2 is SQIVND in the germline V gene (reference sequence). For the CDR3, the DNA is TGTGCCAGTAGTGTAGGGATACGGGAGACCCAGTACTTC. Its translation: CASSVGIRETQYF. The complete variable domain, with remaining parts taken from reference TRBV19 and TRBJ2-5, reads DGGITQSPKYLFRKEGQNVTLSCEQNLNHDAMYWYRQDPGQGLRLIYYSQIVNDFQKGDIAEGYSVSREKKESFPLTVTSAQKNPTAFYLCASSVGIRETQYFGPGTRLLVL.

This clonotype was found once. CDR3 coding DNA: TGTGCCAGCAGCTTCAGGACGGGGAACACTGAAGCTTTCTTT. Protein product: CASSFRTGNTEAFF. The V gene is TRBV7-6, the J gene TRBJ1-1; no clear D gene. Per the germline V gene, CDR1 is SGHVS and CDR2 is FNYEAQ. The CDR3 has 14 residues. Trimming stripped 3 bases from V and 1 base from J, with 9 bases between. Variable domain in full (rest from reference TRBV7-6 and TRBJ1-1): GAGVSQSPRYKVTKRGQDVALRCDPISGHVSLYWYRQALGQGPEFLTYFNYEAQQDKSGLPNDRFSAERPEGSISTLTIQRTEQRDSAMYRCASSFRTGNTEAFFGQGTRLTVV.

The rearrangement links TRBV20-1 to TRBJ2-3; weak D call: TRBD1 (5 bases). Germline lookup yields CDR1 DFQATT and CDR2 SNEGSKA (reference sequence). CDR3 size: 12 residues. V lost 4 bases, J lost 3 bases, and 8 bases lay in between. The CDR3 nucleotides read TGCAGTGCTACCAGGGTGACAGATACGCAGTATTTT. Translating gives CSATRVTDTQYF.

In its sample, this clonotype was seen once. The gene calls are TRBV9 and TRBJ2-5; 7 bases line up with TRBD2. The J segment lost 4 bases and the V segment lost 0 bases, leaving 9 bases of the junction unmatched. There are 16 residues in the CDR3. Germline lookup yields CDR1 SGDLS and CDR2 YYNGEE. The CDR3 DNA reads as TGTGCCAGCAGCGTAGTTGGCGTTACGGGGGGAGAGACCCAGTACTTC. Translation gives CASSVVGVTGGETQYF.

The table lists this clonotype with a few counts. This chain joins TRBV5-1 and TRBJ2-3; 8 bases map to TRBD2. The CDR3 sequence is 15 residues long. The junction had 9 bases not matched to a gene; V was cut back by 5 bases and J by 4 bases. CDR1 and CDR2 (germline): SGHRS, YFSETQ. The CDR3 loop is CASREAGVGADTQYF. The CDR3 bases are TGCGCCAGCAGGGAAGCGGGAGTTGGGGCAGATACGCAGTATTTT.

The V call is TRBV28, the J call TRBJ1-3; TRBD1 matches at 7 bases. CDR3 length: 14 residues. Germline V gene lookup returns CDR1 MDHEN and CDR2 SYDVKM. The ends lost 5 bases at V and 4 bases at J; junction bases unmatched: 5. The CDR3 DNA sequence: TGTGCCAGCAGTCCCAGGGGGGCCGGAAACACCATATATTTT. Translating it yields CASSPRGAGNTIYF. Variable domain in full (rest from reference TRBV28 and TRBJ1-3): DVKVTQSSRYLVKRTGEKVFLECVQDMDHENMFWYRQDPGLGLRLIYFSYDVKMKEKGDIPEGYSVSREKKERFSLILESASTNQTSMYLCASSPRGAGNTIYFGEGSWLTVV.

CDR3 nucleotide sequence: TGTGCCAGCAGCCCTCAACTAGCGGGAGGCTTTTCCTACGAGCAGTACTTC. Translation gives CASSPQLAGGFSYEQYF. The rearrangement uses TRBV11-3 and TRBJ2-7; 12 bases align to TRBD2. The germline gives CDR1 SGHNT, CDR2 YENEEA. The CDR3 loop spans 17 amino acids. V shed 5 bases and J 1 base; nucleotides not matched to a gene: 9.

The chain couples TRBV7-8 to TRBJ1-5; 7 positions agree with TRBD1. The length of the CDR3 is 15 residues. V was clipped by 5 bases and J by 7 bases; unmatched bases: 11. The germline V gene encodes CDR1 SGHVS and CDR2 FQNEAQ. The CDR3 region has the DNA TGTGCCAGCAGCCATGGACAGGCATTCGGACAGCCCCAGCATTTT. Translating gives CASSHGQAFGQPQHF.

The chain links TRBV5-1 to TRBJ1-1; a possible D gene is TRBD1 (6 bases). The CDR3 is 17 amino acids. CDR1 and CDR2 (germline): SGHRS, YFSETQ. Trimming stripped 7 bases from V and 4 bases from J, with 26 bases between. CDR3 sequence: CASRTPPTGTTGTEAFF. In DNA, the CDR3 is TGCGCCAGCCGTACTCCACCGACCGGGACAACGGGCACTGAAGCTTTCTTT.